These T cell receptor beta chains were read from a single sample in a study of CD8+ T cells in alopecia areata. Data came from immunoSEQ multiplex PCR; TCRdb stores just in-frame clones and leaves some out. The table records roughly 98,000 clones, roughly 64% of them present only once. This sample comprised CD8+ T cells sorted from blood, obtained at week 4, from a patient treated with tofacitinib. The source is a human donor with alopecia areata. CDR3s include the opening cysteine and the closing phenylalanine or tryptophan. Each record gives: V gene, clone size, D gene, J gene, CDR3 protein, CDR3 DNA. D genes are given only for firm matches. The size of a clone is reported for some rows only, either as once, few or many, or as a class for expanded clones.

V gene: TRBV27; clone size: .; D gene: TRBD1; J gene: TRBJ2-7; CDR3 protein: CASSPGGYEQYF; CDR3 DNA: TGTGCCAGCAGCCCAGGGGGCTACGAGCAGTACTTC
V gene: TRBV5-1; clone size: .; D gene: .; J gene: TRBJ2-2; CDR3 protein: CASSLALRGGANTGELFF; CDR3 DNA: TGCGCCAGCAGCTTGGCCCTCCGAGGAGGGGCCAACACCGGGGAGCTGTTTTTT
V gene: TRBV30; clone size: .; D gene: TRBD2; J gene: TRBJ2-5; CDR3 protein: CAWIGTSGSGWETQYF; CDR3 DNA: TGTGCCTGGATCGGGACTAGCGGGAGTGGATGGGAGACCCAGTACTTC
V gene: TRBV21-1; clone size: .; D gene: .; J gene: TRBJ1-2; CDR3 protein: CASGQGQGYGYTF; CDR3 DNA: TGTGCCAGCGGCCAGGGACAGGGTTATGGCTACACCTTC
V gene: TRBV27; clone size: .; D gene: TRBD1; J gene: TRBJ2-7; CDR3 protein: CASSAVTGRVVNEQYF; CDR3 DNA: TGTGCCAGCAGTGCCGTGACAGGGAGAGTGGTAAACGAGCAGTACTTC
V gene: TRBV13; clone size: .; D gene: .; J gene: TRBJ1-1; CDR3 protein: CASSRAGLSAFF; CDR3 DNA: TGTGCCAGCAGCCGCGCGGGGCTAAGCGCTTTCTTT
V gene: TRBV5-4; clone size: few; D gene: TRBD1; J gene: TRBJ1-1; CDR3 protein: CASSFTGGTEAFF; CDR3 DNA: TGTGCCAGCAGCTTTACAGGGGGAACTGAAGCTTTCTTT
V gene: TRBV30; clone size: once; D gene: .; J gene: TRBJ1-2; CDR3 protein: CAWSGQVGAYGYTF; CDR3 DNA: TGTGCCTGGAGTGGACAGGTGGGAGCCTATGGCTACACCTTC
V gene: TRBV30; clone size: .; D gene: .; J gene: TRBJ2-3; CDR3 protein: CAWRESKVLVDTQYF; CDR3 DNA: TGTGCCTGGAGAGAGTCCAAAGTACTAGTAGATACGCAGTATTTT
V gene: TRBV18; clone size: .; D gene: .; J gene: TRBJ2-7; CDR3 protein: CASSPKDQNGEQYF; CDR3 DNA: TGTGCCAGCTCACCCAAGGACCAGAATGGCGAGCAGTACTTC
V gene: TRBV29-1; clone size: .; D gene: .; J gene: TRBJ1-1; CDR3 protein: CSVASREKGPEAFF; CDR3 DNA: TGCAGCGTTGCTTCCCGGGAGAAGGGTCCTGAAGCTTTCTTT
V gene: TRBV29-1; clone size: few; D gene: .; J gene: TRBJ2-3; CDR3 protein: CSVEGFLGPQGTDTQYF; CDR3 DNA: TGCAGCGTTGAAGGCTTCTTAGGGCCCCAAGGCACAGATACGCAGTATTTT
V gene: TRBV13; clone size: .; D gene: TRBD2; J gene: TRBJ2-5; CDR3 protein: CASSLRETQETQYF; CDR3 DNA: TGTGCCAGCAGTCTGCGGGAGACCCAAGAGACCCAGTACTTC
V gene: TRBV7-9; clone size: .; D gene: TRBD1; J gene: TRBJ2-7; CDR3 protein: CASSWDRSYEQYF; CDR3 DNA: TGTGCCAGCAGCTGGGACAGGAGCTACGAGCAGTACTTC
V gene: TRBV5-4; clone size: few; D gene: .; J gene: TRBJ2-1; CDR3 protein: CASSEGDFTFFYNEQFF; CDR3 DNA: TGTGCCAGCAGCGAGGGGGATTTTACTTTTTTCTACAATGAGCAGTTCTTC
V gene: TRBV13; clone size: .; D gene: .; J gene: TRBJ1-1; CDR3 protein: CASSTGRNTEAFF; CDR3 DNA: TGTGCCAGCAGCACTGGACGAAACACTGAAGCTTTCTTT
V gene: TRBV11-3; clone size: .; D gene: TRBD1; J gene: TRBJ2-1; CDR3 protein: CASSPRQGNNEQFF; CDR3 DNA: TGTGCCAGCAGCCCTCGACAGGGTAACAATGAGCAGTTCTTC
V gene: TRBV14; clone size: few; D gene: .; J gene: TRBJ2-5; CDR3 protein: CASSLPQETQYF; CDR3 DNA: TGTGCCAGCAGCCTCCCCCAAGAGACCCAGTACTTC
V gene: TRBV7-9; clone size: .; D gene: .; J gene: TRBJ1-5; CDR3 protein: CASSLSHLPQHF; CDR3 DNA: TGTGCCAGCAGCTTAAGTCACCTGCCCCAGCATTTT
V gene: TRBV15; clone size: .; D gene: .; J gene: TRBJ2-2; CDR3 protein: CATSRDRRQGNTGELFF; CDR3 DNA: TGTGCCACCAGCAGAGATAGGCGGCAGGGGAACACCGGGGAGCTGTTTTTT
V gene: TRBV2; clone size: few; D gene: TRBD2; J gene: TRBJ2-3; CDR3 protein: CASSEGLAGTDTQYF; CDR3 DNA: TGTGCCAGCAGTGAGGGCCTAGCGGGGACAGATACGCAGTATTTT
V gene: TRBV10-3; clone size: .; D gene: TRBD2; J gene: TRBJ2-7; CDR3 protein: CAIRRTSGGLLDEQYF; CDR3 DNA: TGTGCCATCAGGAGGACTAGCGGGGGCCTCCTGGACGAGCAGTACTTC
V gene: TRBV4-3; clone size: .; D gene: .; J gene: TRBJ2-6; CDR3 protein: CASSQDPSAGANVLTF; CDR3 DNA: TGCGCCAGCAGCCAAGATCCAAGTGCTGGGGCCAACGTCCTGACTTTC
V gene: TRBV25-1; clone size: few; D gene: .; J gene: TRBJ1-1; CDR3 protein: CASSGWDTGMNTEAFF; CDR3 DNA: TGTGCCAGCAGTGGTTGGGATACAGGGATGAACACTGAAGCTTTCTTT